A single sample is the source of the 17 T cell receptor beta chains below, sequenced in a study of blood T cell repertoires in COVID-19. The table came from immunoSEQ multiplex PCR; TCRdb's copy has only in-frame clones and leaves some out. The sample holds hundreds of thousands of clones, 86% seen once. The source material was peripheral blood. The receptors here all came from a woman between 65 and 79 years old with COVID-19, enrolled during active disease.

The V call is TRBV10-1, the J call TRBJ2-1; TRBD1 matches 9 bases. The CDR3 is 15 amino acids. The junction had 5 bases not matched to a gene; V was cut back by 2 bases and J by 6 bases. The germline gives CDR1 WNHNN, CDR2 SYGVQD (reference sequence). The CDR3 here is CASSERDRAGNEQFF. CDR3 DNA sequence: TGCGCCAGCAGTGAGCGGGACAGGGCGGGCAATGAGCAGTTCTTC.

The sample holds one count of this clone. V is TRBV28 and J is TRBJ1-4, with D hard to call. V was trimmed by 4 bases and J by 5 bases, leaving 17 bases between them. The germline gives CDR1 MDHEN, CDR2 SYDVKM. There are 16 residues in the CDR3. CDR3: CASSSPRQVRNEKLFF. In nucleotides, the CDR3 is TGTGCCAGCAGTTCCCCCCGGCAGGTACGGAATGAAAAACTGTTTTTT.

The rearrangement uses TRBV9 and TRBJ1-2; no clear D. CDR1 is SGDLS, CDR2 YYNGEE, per germline. V was shortened by 4 bases and J by 7 bases, with 14 bases between the two germline ends. The CDR3 is 13 amino acids. CDR3 coding DNA: TGTGCCAGCAGCCCTCTCTTGGGGAGTGGCTACACCTTC. This gives the protein CASSPLLGSGYTF.

V is TRBV9 and J is TRBJ1-2; 8 bases line up with TRBD1. CDR1 and CDR2 from the germline V gene are SGDLS and YYNGEE. J gave up 5 bases and V 0 bases, and 9 bases lay outside the gene matches. CDR3 length: 16 residues. The CDR3 DNA follows: TGTGCCAGCAGCGTAGCCCTGGGACAGGACTTTTATGGCTACACCTTC. Protein: CASSVALGQDFYGYTF.

On this clone: Germline and junction disagree at one end, which may indicate a read error. This chain connects TRBV30 to TRBJ1-1; TRBD1 matches 10 bases. This CDR3 region has 14 residues. Germline lookup yields CDR1 GTSNPN and CDR2 SVGIG (reference sequence). As DNA, the CDR3 is TGTGCCTGGAGGGCACCACGGACAGGGGGACTGATCGTCTTT. This translates into CAWRAPRTGGLIVF.

The gene calls are TRBV4-1 and TRBJ2-7; 7 bases match TRBD1. This CDR3 contains 14 residues. Germline trimming cut 4 bases from V and 4 bases from J; bases unmatched to any gene: 7. CDR1 is MGHRA and CDR2 is YSYEKL in the germline V gene. The CDR3 DNA sequence: TGCGCCAGCAGCCGGACGACAGGGCCTTACGAGCAGTACTTC. Encoded protein: CASSRTTGPYEQYF.

This clone was seen a handful of times. The genes are TRBV7-2 and TRBJ1-1; TRBD1 agrees at 8 bases. J gave up 0 bases and V 6 bases, and 9 bases lay outside the gene matches. Germline loops: CDR1 SGHTA, CDR2 FQGNSA. This CDR3 spans 16 amino acids. CDR3 nucleotide sequence: TGTGCCAGCAGGGGGGGAGGGACAGGAGTGAACACTGAAGCTTTCTTT. It is translated as CASRGGGTGVNTEAFF.

The CDR3 coding sequence is TGTGCCACCAGTGATGGGGCTACTAAGTACTCCTACAATGAGCAGTTCTTC. Protein sequence: CATSDGATKYSYNEQFF. J is TRBJ2-1 and V is TRBV24-1; D perhaps matches TRBD1 (5 bases). Trimming removed 3 bases from V and 0 bases from J, with 14 bases in between. Germline V gene sequence: CDR1 KGHDR, CDR2 SFDVKD. The CDR3 is made up of 17 amino acids.

The chain uses TRBV5-4 and TRBJ1-1, with TRBD1 matching 7 bases. V shed 4 bases and J 1 base; nucleotides not matched to a gene: 7. This CDR3 comprises 15 residues. Germline CDR1 and CDR2: SGHNT and YYREEE (reference sequence). The CDR3: CASSPDRSTNTEAFF. The CDR3 nucleotides are TGTGCCAGCAGCCCGGACAGGAGCACGAACACTGAAGCTTTCTTT. Variable domain in full (rest from reference TRBV5-4 and TRBJ1-1): ETGVTQSPTHLIKTRGQQVTLRCSSQSGHNTVSWYQQALGQGPQFIFQYYREEENGRGNFPPRFSGLQFPNYSSELNVNALELDDSALYLCASSPDRSTNTEAFFGQGTRLTVV.

The chain has TRBV4-3 and TRBJ1-1; 8 nucleotides line up with TRBD1. This CDR3 comprises 16 residues. Germline CDR1 is LGHNA and CDR2 is YSLEER. Unmatched junction bases numbered 7, after V lost 4 bases and J lost 0 bases. The CDR3: CASSPGDRTMNTEAFF. CDR3 coding DNA: TGCGCCAGCAGCCCCGGGGACAGGACCATGAACACTGAAGCTTTCTTT.

The chain employs TRBV6-5 and TRBJ1-2; 8 bases map to TRBD1. CDR1 MNHEY and CDR2 SVGAGI come from the germline V gene. The CDR3 runs 15 residues. The V and J ends lost 4 bases and 5 bases, in that order; junction bases with no gene match: 9. The CDR3 loop is CASSFGQGPTYGYTF. CDR3 sequence (DNA): TGTGCCAGCAGTTTCGGACAGGGCCCGACATATGGCTACACCTTC.

The J gene is TRBJ2-3, the V gene TRBV11-2; D may be TRBD1 (6 bases). The CDR3 extends over 16 amino acids. With 5 bases removed from V and 1 base from J, the gap between germline ends came to 16 bases. The germline V gene has CDR1 SGHAT and CDR2 FQNNGV. As DNA, the CDR3 is TGTGCCAGCAGCAAACGGACAGTCTTCCGCACAGATACGCAGTATTTT. Translation: CASSKRTVFRTDTQYF.

This CDR3 reads CASSQDWASGGEFF. The CDR3 coding sequence is TGTGCCAGCAGCCAAGATTGGGCGAGCGGGGGAGAGTTCTTC. The chain combines TRBV4-2 with TRBJ2-1; 8 positions agree with TRBD2. V was clipped by 0 bases and J by 14 bases; unmatched bases: 9. The CDR3 totals 14 residues. Germline CDR1 is LGHNA and CDR2 is YNFKEQ.

This clone was seen only a few times. The V and J genes are TRBV2 and TRBJ1-6; D may be TRBD1 (6 bases). The CDR3 totals 15 residues. Trimming took 6 bases from V and 7 from J, leaving 16 bases between them. Germline CDR1 reads SNHLY; CDR2 reads FYNNEI. The CDR3 sequence is CASRKGGAWNSPLHF. Here the CDR3 DNA reads TGTGCCAGCAGAAAGGGGGGGGCGTGGAATTCACCCCTCCACTTT.

V usage is TRBV12-3 or TRBV12-4 and J usage is TRBJ1-2, with a weak D call TRBD1 (6 bases). This CDR3 is built from 13 residues. V was pared by 3 bases and J by 8 bases, with 13 bases between. The CDR3 DNA follows: TGTGCCAGCAGTTTGGACAGCCGAGGGGGCTACACCTTC. Its translation is CASSLDSRGGYTF.

J is TRBJ1-5 and V is TRBV18, with D tentatively TRBD1 (5 bases). This CDR3 region has 14 residues. Trimming took 4 bases from V and 2 from J, leaving 9 bases between them. Germline V CDR1 and CDR2: KGHSH, LQKENI. In DNA, the CDR3 is TGTGCCAGCTCACAGGGGTTCGGCAATCAGCCCCAGCATTTT. Its translation: CASSQGFGNQPQHF.

The chain is built from TRBV14 and TRBJ2-7; the match to TRBD1 covers 7 bases. The CDR3 spans 13 residues. The ends lost 4 bases at V and 5 bases at J; junction bases unmatched: 5. The germline CDR1 and CDR2 sequences are SGHDN and FVKESK. The CDR3 here is CASSRGQWNEQYF. The CDR3 coding sequence is TGTGCCAGCAGCCGGGGACAGTGGAACGAGCAGTACTTC.